This T cell receptor beta chain stems from a study of blood T cell repertoires in COVID-19. Study in general: Acute and convalescent COVID-19 samples came from the United States, Italy and Spain. PBMCs, B-cell-depleted T cells, or T cells were the source of the cDNA or gDNA that made up the material.

This clone has only a few counts. As processed by the authors: By means of reference gene primer amplification, nucleated cell counts were estimated. Assay used: immunoSEQ multiplex PCR; TCRdb lists only in-frame clones, some missing. That table is the source of V, J and clone size, and D and trimming were worked out from the DNA. The sample holds about 100,000 clones, approximately 90% seen once. Germline CDR1 SQVTM, CDR2 ANQGSEA. Trimming removed 6 bases from V and 8 bases from J; junction bases left unmatched: 9. This CDR3 has 12 amino acids. The chain recombines TRBV29-1 with TRBJ1-1, with TRBD1 identical over 7 bases. The clonotype originates from a man aged 55 to 69 with acute or convalescent COVID-19. Source material: peripheral blood. The CDR3 nucleotides read TGCAGCGTGGAGGGGGCAGACCGAGAAGCTTTCTTT. Translating it yields CSVEGADREAFF.